The T cell receptor beta chain described here comes from a study of T cells expressing NK-cell markers. Study-wide context: Sorted CD3+CD56-NKG2C+, CD3+CD56+NKG2C- and CD3+CD56+NKG2C+ T cells were the source of the TCR beta repertoires. Eight donors were sequenced, of whom seven were HCMV-seropositive, while the remaining one was HCMV-seronegative. Study-wide results and caveats: HCMV specificity of the expanded NKG2C+ T cell clones was not established. Dominance of the CD3+CD56-NKG2C+ fraction by these clonotypes also held in several donors.

TCRdb reprocessed the 5' RACE reads and reports one entry per CDR3 protein, with no DNA. The specimen's table records just under 150,000 distinct CDR3 sequences. CDR3 size: 15 residues. Germline V gene data show CDR1 as SNHLY and CDR2 as FYNNEI. As to this clonotype: Its antigen remains unidentified.

The sample was blood T cells: a sorted CD56 or NKG2C T cell subset, CD4+ or CD8+ T cells, or bulk PBMC T cells (not recorded which). V and J are TRBV2 and TRBJ2-3; TCRdb returns TRBD2, unconfirmable since there is no DNA. This sequence originates from a man aged 18-30 years in good health. CDR3 residues: CASSEGLAGADTQYF.